This paragraph reports one T cell receptor beta chain. Its specificity is not known. This specimen belongs to a study of T cell repertoires in cytomegalovirus infection. In the study overall: Matching HLA type and CMV infection were both indicated by public TCR beta signatures. General study findings and limits: HLA-C-restricted CMV clonotypes gave the most frequent clonotype in two of eight donors.

V was trimmed by 3 bases and J by 3 bases, leaving 9 bases between them. The CDR3 consists of 14 residues. From germline, CDR1 is ENHRY and CDR2 SYGVKD. TCRdb redid the calling of the reads with MiXCR, one entry per CDR3 protein. Among hundreds of thousands of distinct CDR3 sequences listed, 29% were seen once. The chain links TRBV10-3 to TRBJ1-5; D remains unclear. This receptor was taken from a human donor in good health (CMV status not recorded). Some clones in this sample may be carry-over from other donors' samples. This material consisted of cultured PBMCs, taken from culture after CMV antigen stimulation. The CDR3 coding sequence is TGTGCCATCAGTGACAGCGACTACAATCAGCCCCAGCATTTT. This codes for CAISDSDYNQPQHF.